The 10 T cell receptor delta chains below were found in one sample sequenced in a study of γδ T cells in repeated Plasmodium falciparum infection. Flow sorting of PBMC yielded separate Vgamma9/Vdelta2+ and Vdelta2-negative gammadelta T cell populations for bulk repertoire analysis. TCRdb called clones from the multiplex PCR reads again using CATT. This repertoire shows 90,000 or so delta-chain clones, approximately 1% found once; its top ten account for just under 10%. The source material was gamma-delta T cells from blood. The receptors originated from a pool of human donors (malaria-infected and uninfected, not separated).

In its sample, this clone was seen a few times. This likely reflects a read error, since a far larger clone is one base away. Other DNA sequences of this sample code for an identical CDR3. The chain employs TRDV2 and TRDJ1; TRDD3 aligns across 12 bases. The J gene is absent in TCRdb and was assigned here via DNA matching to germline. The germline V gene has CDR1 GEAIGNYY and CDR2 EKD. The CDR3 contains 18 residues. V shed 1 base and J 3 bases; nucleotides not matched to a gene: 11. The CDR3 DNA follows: TGTGCCTGTGACACTCTGGGGGATACGGCTATAGGGGCCGATAAACTCATCTTT. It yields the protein CACDTLGDTAIGADKLIF.

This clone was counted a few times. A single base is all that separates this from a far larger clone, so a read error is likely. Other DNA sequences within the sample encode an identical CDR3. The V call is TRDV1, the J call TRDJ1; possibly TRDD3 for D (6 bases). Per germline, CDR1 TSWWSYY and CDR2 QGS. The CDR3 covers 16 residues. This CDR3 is CALGEQPTLYTDKLIF. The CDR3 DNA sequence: TGTGCTCTGGGGGAACAACCTACCCTGTACACCGATAAACTCATCTTT.

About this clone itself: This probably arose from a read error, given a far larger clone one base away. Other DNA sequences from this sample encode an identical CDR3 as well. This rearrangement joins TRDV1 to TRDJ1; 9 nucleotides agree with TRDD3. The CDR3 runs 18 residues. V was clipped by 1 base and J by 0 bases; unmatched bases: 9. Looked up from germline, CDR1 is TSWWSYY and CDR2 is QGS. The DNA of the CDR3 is TGTGCTCTTGGGGAACATTGGGGGATATTATCGTACACCGATAAACTCATCTTT. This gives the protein CALGEHWGILSYTDKLIF.

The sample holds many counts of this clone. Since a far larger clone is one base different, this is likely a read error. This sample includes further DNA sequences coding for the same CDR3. CDR3 DNA sequence: TGTGCCTGCGACCCCATTTTGGCTGGGGACCCTAGTAGGGTCTTCGACACCGATAAACTCATCTTT. Translating gives CACDPILAGDPSRVFDTDKLIF. The genes are TRDV2 and TRDJ1; tentative D call: TRDD3 (6 bases). TCRdb is silent on the J gene; assignment here came from matching the DNA to germline. The germline gives CDR1 GEAIGNYY, CDR2 EKD. The CDR3 runs to 22 residues. V dropped 7 bases and J dropped 0 bases, with 38 bases sitting between them.

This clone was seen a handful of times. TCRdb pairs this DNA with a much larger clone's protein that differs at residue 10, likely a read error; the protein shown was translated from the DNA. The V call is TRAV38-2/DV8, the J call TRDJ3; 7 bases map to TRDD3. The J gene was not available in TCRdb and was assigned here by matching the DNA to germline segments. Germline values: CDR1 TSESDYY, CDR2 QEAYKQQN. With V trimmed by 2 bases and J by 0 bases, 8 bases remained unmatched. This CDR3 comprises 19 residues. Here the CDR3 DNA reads TGTGCTTATAGGAGGAGTTGTGGATACGACTCCTGGGACACCCGACAGATGTTTTTC. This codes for CAYRRSCGYDSWDTRQMFF.

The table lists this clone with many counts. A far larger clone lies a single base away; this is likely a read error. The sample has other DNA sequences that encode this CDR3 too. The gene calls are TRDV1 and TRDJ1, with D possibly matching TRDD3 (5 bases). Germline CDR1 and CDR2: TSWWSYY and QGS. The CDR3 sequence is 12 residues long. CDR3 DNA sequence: TGTGCCCTTGGGGCCGTTTCCCAAAAACTCATCTTT. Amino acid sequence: CALGAVSQKLIF.

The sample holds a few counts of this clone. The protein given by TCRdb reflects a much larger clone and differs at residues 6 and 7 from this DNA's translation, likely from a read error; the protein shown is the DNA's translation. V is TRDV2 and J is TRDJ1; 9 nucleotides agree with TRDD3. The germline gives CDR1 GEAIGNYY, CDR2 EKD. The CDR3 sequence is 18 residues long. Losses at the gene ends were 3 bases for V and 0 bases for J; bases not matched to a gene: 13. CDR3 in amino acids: CACDPARGDTTYTDKLIF. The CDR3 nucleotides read TGTGCCTGTGACCCGGCACGGGGGGATACTACTTACACCGATAAACTCATCTTT.

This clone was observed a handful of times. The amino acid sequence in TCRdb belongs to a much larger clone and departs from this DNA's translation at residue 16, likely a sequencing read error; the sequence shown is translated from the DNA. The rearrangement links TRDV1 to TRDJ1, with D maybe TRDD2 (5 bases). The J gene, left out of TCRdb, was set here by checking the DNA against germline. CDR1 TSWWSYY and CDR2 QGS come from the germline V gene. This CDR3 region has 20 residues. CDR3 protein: CALGEGPGLSYGTGTGKLIF. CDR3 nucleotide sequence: TGTGCTCTTGGGGAAGGACCCGGCCTATCCTATGGAACGGGTACCGGTAAACTCATCTTT.

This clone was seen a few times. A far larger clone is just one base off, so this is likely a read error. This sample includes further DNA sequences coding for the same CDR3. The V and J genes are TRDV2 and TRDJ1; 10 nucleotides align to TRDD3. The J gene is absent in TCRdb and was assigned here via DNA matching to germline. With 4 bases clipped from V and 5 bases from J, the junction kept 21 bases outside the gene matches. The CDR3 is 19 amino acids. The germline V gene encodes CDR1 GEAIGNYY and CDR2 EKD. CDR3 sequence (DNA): TGTGCCTGTGATCTCTCTCCTCCGGGGGGATACGCGCCCACTGATAAACTCATCTTT. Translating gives CACDLSPPGGYAPTDKLIF.

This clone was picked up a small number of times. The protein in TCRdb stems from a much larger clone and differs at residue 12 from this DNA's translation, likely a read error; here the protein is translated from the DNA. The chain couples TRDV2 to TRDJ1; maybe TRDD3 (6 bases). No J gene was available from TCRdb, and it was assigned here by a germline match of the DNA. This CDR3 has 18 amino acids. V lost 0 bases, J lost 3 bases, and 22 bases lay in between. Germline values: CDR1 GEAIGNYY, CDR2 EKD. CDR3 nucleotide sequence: TGTGCCTGTGACACCGTGGCGAAGGTGAGGGATAGCTCCGATAAACTCATCTTT. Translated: CACDTVAKVRDSSDKLIF.